There are many counts of the clone carrying this TCR beta chain. Antigen specificity is unknown. The data belong to a study of human T cells and chemical hapten exposure. Whole-study results and caveats: TCRs above 1 in 1000 frequency stayed constant with DPC sensitization.

Time point defined: patch test 1, 2 weeks after DPC sensitization. The treatment is: therapeutic diphenylcyclopropenone sensitization with weekly scalp DPC. Separate cDNA molecules received unique molecular identifiers, which the library attached to them. TCRdb re-derived calls from the RACE reads in MiXCR, one entry per CDR3 protein. The sample records a few hundred thousand distinct CDR3 sequences, roughly 4.8% being singletons. Germline V gives CDR1 SGHAT, CDR2 FQNNGV. V lost 3 bases, J lost 6 bases, and 9 bases stayed unmatched. The length of the CDR3 is 16 residues. This clonotype originated in a woman in her 50s with alopecia areata. Some clones in this sample may be carry-over from other donors' samples. Sequenced material: whole blood, taken in connection with sensitization to the hapten diphenylcyclopropenone (DPC). The genes are TRBV11-2 and TRBJ2-3, with 10 bases aligning to TRBD1. The CDR3 bases are TGTGCCAGCAGCTTCCGGGACAGGGGCAGTCTTGATACGCAGTATTTT. Its protein is CASSFRDRGSLDTQYF.